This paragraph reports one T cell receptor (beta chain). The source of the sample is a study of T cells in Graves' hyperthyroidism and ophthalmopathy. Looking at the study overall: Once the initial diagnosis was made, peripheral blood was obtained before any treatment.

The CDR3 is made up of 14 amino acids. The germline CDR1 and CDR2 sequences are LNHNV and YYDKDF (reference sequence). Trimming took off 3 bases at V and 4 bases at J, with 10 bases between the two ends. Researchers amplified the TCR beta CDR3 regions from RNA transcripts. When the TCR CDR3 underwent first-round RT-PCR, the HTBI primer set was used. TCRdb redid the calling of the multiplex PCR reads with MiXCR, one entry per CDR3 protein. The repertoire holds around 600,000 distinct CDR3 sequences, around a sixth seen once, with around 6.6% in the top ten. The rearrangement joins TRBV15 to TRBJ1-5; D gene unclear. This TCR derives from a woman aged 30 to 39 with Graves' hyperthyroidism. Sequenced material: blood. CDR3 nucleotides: TGTGCCACCAGCAGTGAACGGTTGAATCAGCCCCAGCATTTT. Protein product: CATSSERLNQPQHF.